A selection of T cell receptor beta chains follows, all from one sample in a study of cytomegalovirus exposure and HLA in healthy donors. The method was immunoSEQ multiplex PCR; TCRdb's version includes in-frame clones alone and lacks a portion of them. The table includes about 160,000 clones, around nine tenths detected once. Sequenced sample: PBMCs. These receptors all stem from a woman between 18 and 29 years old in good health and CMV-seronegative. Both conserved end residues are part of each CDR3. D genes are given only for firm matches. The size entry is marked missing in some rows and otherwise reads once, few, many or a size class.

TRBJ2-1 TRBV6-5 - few CASSRGRGNEQFF TGTGCCAGCAGTCGTGGCCGCGGGAATGAGCAGTTCTTC
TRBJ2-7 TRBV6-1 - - CASVNGDTYEQYF TGTGCCAGCGTTAACGGGGATACCTACGAGCAGTACTTC
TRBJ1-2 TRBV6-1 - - CASSENLAGYNYGYTF TGTGCCAGCAGTGAAAACCTTGCGGGTTACAACTATGGCTACACCTTC
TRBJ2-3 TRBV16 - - CASSHLHNTDTQYF TGTGCCAGCAGCCATTTGCACAACACAGATACGCAGTATTTT
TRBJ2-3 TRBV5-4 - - CASSEGGSKDTQYF TGTGCCAGCAGCGAAGGGGGATCTAAAGATACGCAGTATTTT
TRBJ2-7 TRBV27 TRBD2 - CASSRGGLDAYEQYF TGTGCCAGCAGTAGAGGGGGACTAGATGCCTACGAGCAGTACTTC
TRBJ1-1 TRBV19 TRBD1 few CASAGGQNTEAFF TGTGCCAGCGCAGGGGGTCAGAACACTGAAGCTTTCTTT
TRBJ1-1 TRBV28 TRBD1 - CASSFGTVPEAFF TGTGCCAGCAGTTTTGGGACAGTTCCTGAAGCTTTCTTT
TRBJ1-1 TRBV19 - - CASRAGWERTEAFF TGTGCCAGCCGTGCGGGGTGGGAGAGAACTGAAGCTTTCTTT
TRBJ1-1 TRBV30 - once CAWSRETEAFF TGTGCCTGGAGTCGAGAGACTGAAGCTTTCTTT
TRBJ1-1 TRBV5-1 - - CASSSGPDTEAFF TGCGCCAGCAGTTCTGGCCCCGACACTGAAGCTTTCTTT
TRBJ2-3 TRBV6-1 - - CASSENLADTQYF TGTGCCAGCAGTGAAAATCTAGCAGATACGCAGTATTTT
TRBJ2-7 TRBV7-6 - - CASSLSLDSEGEQYF TGTGCCAGCAGCTTGAGTTTAGACTCGGAGGGGGAGCAGTACTTC
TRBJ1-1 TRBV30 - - CAWSVTGFTEAFF TGTGCCTGGAGTGTAACAGGGTTCACTGAAGCTTTCTTT
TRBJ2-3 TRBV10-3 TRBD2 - CAISAGLADTDTQYF TGTGCCATCAGTGCCGGACTAGCGGATACAGATACGCAGTATTTT
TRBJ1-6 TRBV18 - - CASSLDVGSPLHF TGTGCCAGCTCACTAGATGTTGGTTCACCCCTCCACTTT
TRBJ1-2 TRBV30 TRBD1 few CAWETGSNGYTF TGTGCCTGGGAGACAGGGAGTAATGGCTACACCTTC
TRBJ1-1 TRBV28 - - CASTLFRNTEAFF TGTGCCAGCACCCTCTTCCGGAACACTGAAGCTTTCTTT
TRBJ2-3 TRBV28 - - CASSLRGSTDTQYF TGTGCCAGCAGTCTCCGGGGAAGCACAGATACGCAGTATTTT
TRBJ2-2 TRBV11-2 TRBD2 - CASRIAGVEGGELFF TGTGCCAGCCGAATAGCGGGAGTGGAAGGCGGGGAGCTGTTTTTT
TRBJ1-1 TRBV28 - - CASSFLRSFTGTNTEAFF TGTGCCAGCAGTTTTCTTCGATCGTTTACAGGGACGAACACTGAAGCTTTCTTT
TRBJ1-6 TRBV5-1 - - CASSLGTANSPLHF TGCGCCAGCAGCTTGGGGACAGCGAATTCACCCCTCCACTTT
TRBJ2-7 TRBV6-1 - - CASSPPDTYEQYF TGTGCCAGCAGCCCCCCCGATACCTACGAGCAGTACTTC
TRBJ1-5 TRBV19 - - CASSTLWGVGNQPQHF TGTGCCAGTAGTACCCTATGGGGAGTAGGGAATCAGCCCCAGCATTTT
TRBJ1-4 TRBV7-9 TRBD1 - CASSLAQTGDEKLFF TGTGCCAGCAGCTTAGCGCAAACAGGGGATGAAAAACTGTTTTTT
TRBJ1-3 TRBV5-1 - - CASSLGQGNTIYF TGCGCCAGCAGCTTGGGACAGGGAAACACCATATATTTT
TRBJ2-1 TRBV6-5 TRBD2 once CASRGTSGMANEQFF TGTGCCAGCAGGGGGACTAGCGGGATGGCCAATGAGCAGTTCTTC
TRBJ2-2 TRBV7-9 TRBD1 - CASSLPRGLGGELFF TGTGCCAGCAGCTTACCCAGGGGGCTCGGCGGGGAGCTGTTTTTT
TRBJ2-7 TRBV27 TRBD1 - CASRPQGQELYEQYF TGTGCCAGTAGACCCCAAGGACAGGAACTCTACGAGCAGTACTTC
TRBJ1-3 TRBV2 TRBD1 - CASRSGGSGNTIYF TGTGCCAGCAGATCAGGGGGCTCTGGAAACACCATATATTTT
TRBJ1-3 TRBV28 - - CASSQPQGSLSGNTIYF TGTGCCAGCAGCCAACCTCAGGGGTCCCTCTCTGGAAACACCATATATTTT